This T cell receptor (beta chain) was captured by sequencing in a study of CD8 T cells in ankylosing spondylitis. Study outcomes and limitations: Disease-associated clones were reportedly significantly overrepresented in matched ankylosing spondylitis synovial fluid. Earlier reports found some motif variants in synovial fluid and blood in reactive arthritis.

The CDR3 spans 15 residues. The germline gives CDR1 LNHNV, CDR2 YYDKDF (reference sequence). Trimming removed 1 base from V and 1 base from J, with 10 bases in between. About this clonotype itself: Its matching antigen is unknown.

Preparation of TCR beta libraries was done by quantitative 5'-RACE with molecular barcodes. TCRdb used MiXCR to reprocess the 5' RACE reads, holding one entry per CDR3 protein. The sample consists of 250,000 to 350,000 distinct CDR3 sequences, around 21% of them appearing once. This TCR came from a female donor with ankylosing spondylitis or in good health (not recorded which). The genes are TRBV15 and TRBJ1-2; a weak D match, TRBD1 (6 bases). The sequenced sample consisted of blood, either unsorted or a sorted T cell fraction (not recorded which). The CDR3 is CATSRGTVYNYGYTF. CDR3 nucleotides: TGTGCCACCAGCAGAGGGACAGTTTATAACTATGGCTACACCTTC.